This T cell receptor (beta chain) was sequenced for a study of T cells after yellow fever vaccination. V lost 2 bases, J lost 6 bases, and 2 bases lay in between. CDR1 and CDR2 (germline): MNHEY, SVGEGT. The CDR3 has 11 residues. Findings and limits, study-wide: Bulk-population clonotypes that are abundant could appear as contaminants in FACS-sorted repertoires.

Synthesis of TCR cDNA relied on 5'RACE template switching, which attached a universal primer site and UMIs. TCRdb reanalysed the 5' RACE reads using MiXCR and keeps one entry per CDR3 protein. The sample holds 13,000 or so distinct CDR3 sequences, 4.9% seen once. This clonotype was seen ten or more times. V usage is TRBV6-2 or TRBV6-3 and J usage is TRBJ2-1, with no clear D. Sequencing used PBMCs, either bulk or a sorted T-cell subset (CD4+, CD8+, memory, or dextramer-sorted; not recorded which), obtained 45 days after the yellow fever booster vaccination. The sequence derives from a man aged 30-40 years who received the YFV17D yellow fever vaccine. The DNA of the CDR3 is TGTGCCAGCAGTTACATCAATGAGCAGTTCTTC. This sequence encodes CASSYINEQFF.